This TCR beta chain was sequenced in a study of immune evolution from preneoplasia to lung adenocarcinoma. Study-wide findings and caveats: From normal lung to invasive adenocarcinoma, top clone frequencies appeared to decrease. Later-stage lesions appeared to have more T cells, more diversity, less clonality.

The germline V gene encodes CDR1 MNHEY and CDR2 SVGAGI. This CDR3 contains 15 residues. V shed 5 bases and J shed 3 bases, with 17 bases lying between them. Patients had resection in Japan or China between about 2014 and 2018. Each case's diagnosis was confirmed by two pathologists on H&E. Concerning this clone: As yet, its antigen is unknown.

Here immunoSEQ multiplex PCR was the method, and the copy in TCRdb shows in-frame clones only, minus some. The sample records some 10,000 clones, over 70% being singletons. The chain joins TRBV6-5 to TRBJ2-7; no firm D call. The receptor was isolated from a person between 60 and 70 years old with lung adenocarcinoma. Some clones in this sample may be carry-over from other donors' samples. Sequences were obtained from FFPE normal lung tissue adjacent to the tumor. The chain's CDR3 is CASSVKLGPVYEQYF. CDR3 nucleotide sequence: TGTGCCAGCAGTGTGAAGCTCGGACCGGTCTACGAGCAGTACTTC.